Presented here are 28 T cell receptor beta chains from one specimen sequenced in a study of blood T cells in healthy people across ages. A sample-barcoded 5' primer and a J-beta primer mix were used in a second PCR of roughly 7 to 11 cycles. MiXCR, applied by TCRdb to the 5' RACE reads, yields one record per CDR3 protein. The profile shows 1.5 million to 1.8 million distinct CDR3 sequences, approximately 39% of them singletons. The sample comprised blood. These receptors all come from a woman between 18 and 29 years old in good health.

For this clonotype: A read error may produce the germline difference seen at one junction end. CDR3 protein: CAGSIRDRVHEQFF. DNA of the CDR3: TGTGCCGGCAGCATCCGGGACAGGGTACATGAGCAGTTCTTC. The chain carries TRBV7-8 and TRBJ2-1; 9 bases fit TRBD1. Looked up from germline, CDR1 is SGHVS and CDR2 is FQNEAQ. The CDR3 covers 14 residues.

The chain combines TRBV28 with TRBJ2-7; TRBD2 matches at 7 bases. The CDR3 consists of 17 residues. Unmatched junction bases numbered 18, after V lost 7 bases and J lost 3 bases. CDR1 is MDHEN, CDR2 SYDVKM, per germline. The CDR3 sequence: CASKHTRSTSRYYEQYF. The CDR3 region has the DNA TGTGCCAGCAAACATACAAGGTCGACTAGCAGATACTACGAGCAGTACTTC.

CDR3: CATGQNSGNTIYF. The CDR3 coding sequence is TGTGCCACCGGACAGAACTCTGGAAACACCATATATTTT. The chain joins TRBV10-3 to TRBJ1-3, with D possibly matching TRBD1 (6 bases). The V gene's germline CDR1 is ENHRY and CDR2 SYGVKD. The CDR3 is made up of 13 amino acids. V was trimmed by 10 bases and J by 0 bases, leaving 10 bases between them.

V is TRBV6-4 and J is TRBJ2-3; 10 nucleotides line up with TRBD1. Germline trimming cut 9 bases from V and 6 bases from J; bases unmatched to any gene: 9. The germline CDR1 and CDR2 sequences are MRHNA and SNTAGT. This CDR3 is built from 14 residues. CDR3 residues: CASSGTGEGDTQYF. Written as DNA, the CDR3 is TGTGCCAGTTCCGGGACAGGGGAAGGTGATACGCAGTATTTT.

CDR3 in amino acids: CASSEPTENYGYTF. CDR3 DNA: TGTGCCAGCAGTGAACCGACAGAAAATTATGGCTACACCTTC. V usage is TRBV25-1 and J usage is TRBJ1-2, with D perhaps TRBD1 (5 bases). Germline V gene lookup returns CDR1 MGHDK and CDR2 SYGVNS. V was trimmed by 2 bases and J by 5 bases, leaving 12 bases between them. There are 14 residues in the CDR3.

In this sample, this clonotype turned up a few times. V usage is TRBV5-1 and J usage is TRBJ2-6; 10 nucleotides align to TRBD1. The CDR3 extends over 17 amino acids. CDR1 is SGHRS and CDR2 is YFSETQ in the germline V gene. After removal of 5 bases from V and 2 bases from J, the junction contained 7 bases not matched to a gene. Here the CDR3 DNA reads TGCGCCAGCAGTTCATCGACAGGGGGCGCTGGGGCCAACGTCCTGACTTTC. Protein sequence: CASSSSTGGAGANVLTF.

The chain has TRBV4-3 and TRBJ2-5, with 7 bases lining up with TRBD1. The CDR3 totals 15 residues. The V gene end was trimmed by 1 base and the J gene end by 13 bases; junction bases not matched to a gene: 15. Germline loops: CDR1 LGHNA, CDR2 YSLEER. CDR3 in DNA: TGCGCCAGCAGCCAAGTAATCGGGACAGAAGAAAAGGTGTACTTC. The encoded protein is CASSQVIGTEEKVYF.

The gene calls are TRBV27 and TRBJ2-5, with a tentative D call TRBD2 (7 bases). Per germline, CDR1 MNHEY and CDR2 SMNVEV (reference sequence). V gave up 6 bases and J gave up 0 bases, with 23 bases separating them. The CDR3 extends over 18 amino acids. In nucleotides, the CDR3 is TGTGCCAGCAGCTCTTGGGCGAGGTACGGGGGGCACCAAGAGACCCAGTACTTC. It specifies CASSSWARYGGHQETQYF.

The rearrangement links TRBV2 to TRBJ2-1, with D perhaps TRBD1 or TRBD2 (5 bases each). Trimming removed 6 bases at V and 6 bases at J, with 9 bases between. This CDR3 is 12 amino acids long. Germline assignment: CDR1 SNHLY and CDR2 FYNNEI. The CDR3 region is CASRGDFNEQFF. CDR3 bases: TGTGCCAGCAGGGGGGATTTCAATGAGCAGTTCTTC.

This clonotype was detected only a few times. V gene TRBV9 combines with J gene TRBJ2-5; a weak D match, TRBD1 (5 bases). This CDR3 comprises 14 residues. The germline gives CDR1 SGDLS, CDR2 YYNGEE. The germline V and J ends were trimmed by 0 bases and 5 bases, with 11 bases remaining between them. CDR3 DNA: TGTGCCAGCAGCGTAGGGGGCTTTGAGGAGACCCAGTACTTC. It encodes CASSVGGFEETQYF. The variable domain in full, completed from reference TRBV9 and TRBJ2-5, reads DSGVTQTPKHLITATGQRVTLRCSPRSGDLSVYWYQQSLDQGLQFLIQYYNGEERAKGNILERFSAQQFPDLHSELNLSSLELGDSALYFCASSVGGFEETQYFGPGTRLLVL.

This clonotype was seen a few times. This chain uses TRBV7-2 with TRBJ2-4; D possibly corresponds to TRBD2 (5 bases). CDR3 length: 16 amino acids. CDR1 and CDR2 from the germline V gene are SGHTA and FQGNSA. The V gene lost 0 bases and the J gene lost 8 bases, with 17 bases spanning the gap. As DNA, the CDR3 is TGTGCCAGCAGCTTAGCGGCCAGCGGAAGGGTATACATTCAGTACTTC. Its protein product is CASSLAASGRVYIQYF.

This clonotype was seen only once. This chain connects TRBV21-1 to TRBJ2-5; the table's D call, TRBD2, was not checked against the DNA. TRBV21-1 is given as a pseudogene. The CDR3 is 16 amino acids. Written as DNA, the CDR3 is TGTGCCAGCACAGACAGCGGGAGACTCCGCGACAATGAGCAGTACTTC. It yields the protein CASTDSGRLRDNEQYF.

The chain employs TRBV15 and TRBJ2-5; perhaps TRBD2 as D (7 bases). The CDR3 sequence is 15 residues long. Trimming removed 0 bases at V and 4 bases at J, with 12 bases between. Germline V lookup: CDR1 LNHNV, CDR2 YYDKDF (reference sequence). For the CDR3, the DNA is TGTGCCACCAGCAGAGATGTGCGGGGGCGAGAGACCCAGTACTTC. Translating gives CATSRDVRGRETQYF.

This clonotype was seen more than once but under ten times. The V and J genes are TRBV12-5 and TRBJ2-5; 15 bases line up with TRBD2. Germline assignment: CDR1 LGHNT and CDR2 FRNRAP. The CDR3 has 18 residues. The ends lost 1 base at V and 2 bases at J; junction bases unmatched: 5. In DNA form, the CDR3 reads TGTGCTAGTGGTTTGGGAGGGACTAGCGGGGGGCTACAAGAGACCCAGTACTTC. The encoded protein is CASGLGGTSGGLQETQYF. Supplemented by reference TRBV12-5 and TRBJ2-5, the full variable domain reads DARVTQTPRHKVTEMGQEVTMRCQPILGHNTVFWYRQTMMQGLELLAYFRNRAPLDDSGMPKDRFSAEMPDATLATLKIQPSEPRDSAVYFCASGLGGTSGGLQETQYFGPGTRLLVL.

This chain joins TRBV11-2 and TRBJ2-7; 11 bases are shared with TRBD2. This CDR3 is built from 19 residues. V lost 6 bases to trimming and J lost 3 bases; unmatched junction nucleotides: 19. CDR1 is SGHAT, CDR2 FQNNGV, per germline. As DNA, the CDR3 is TGTGCCAGCAGATCGGGACGAGGTAGCGGGAGGGCCTTCTTCTACGAGCAGTACTTC. It yields the protein CASRSGRGSGRAFFYEQYF.

V is TRBV5-1 and J is TRBJ2-5; TRBD1 matches 8 bases. Germline values: CDR1 SGHRS, CDR2 YFSETQ. J was trimmed by 5 bases and V by 6 bases; bases with no gene match: 9. The CDR3 is made up of 14 amino acids. The CDR3: CASKAATGVETQYF. The CDR3, as DNA: TGCGCCAGCAAAGCTGCGACAGGGGTGGAGACCCAGTACTTC.

The rearrangement links TRBV7-9 to TRBJ2-1; D may correspond to TRBD1 or TRBD2 (5 bases each). The V gene lost 0 bases and the J gene lost 4 bases, with 10 bases spanning the gap. In germline, CDR1 is SEHNR, CDR2 FQNEAQ (reference sequence). The length of the CDR3 is 15 residues. The CDR3 coding sequence is TGTGCCAGCAGCTTAGCCGGGACCCCTTACAATGAGCAGTTCTTC. It codes for CASSLAGTPYNEQFF.

This clonotype came up many times. The chain couples TRBV12-3 or TRBV12-4 to TRBJ2-3; perhaps TRBD2 as D (6 bases). Trimming removed 2 bases at V and 5 bases at J, with 14 bases between. This CDR3 has 15 amino acids. The DNA of the CDR3 is TGTGCCAGCAGTTTATTTGTCGGGGGTGTAGATACGCAGTATTTT. Its translation: CASSLFVGGVDTQYF.

The chain combines TRBV12-3 or TRBV12-4 with TRBJ1-5, with D possibly being TRBD1 (6 bases). The CDR3 is made up of 15 amino acids. Deletions cut 3 bases from V and 10 bases from J, with 19 bases between. The CDR3 region has the DNA TGTGCCAGCAGTTTTAACGGAGAGGGGGTGTGCCCCCAGCATTTT. Translation gives CASSFNGEGVCPQHF.

This clonotype occurred many times. This chain uses TRBV18 with TRBJ2-5; D is undetermined. CDR1 is KGHSH and CDR2 is LQKENI in the germline V gene. Between the trimmed V and J ends, which lost 8 bases and 2 bases, there was a span of 12 bases. There are 13 residues in the CDR3. The CDR3 nucleotides read TGTGCCAGCAGCCCCCCTAGTCAAGAGACCCAGTACTTC. Its protein product is CASSPPSQETQYF.

This clonotype was observed once. CDR3 in amino acids: CASSLNPVYYNEQFF. The CDR3 nucleotides read TGTGCCAGCAGTTTAAATCCAGTCTACTACAATGAGCAGTTCTTC. The V gene is TRBV28, the J gene TRBJ2-1; D remains unclear. The CDR3 runs 15 residues. V was cut by 2 bases and J by 3 bases, with 11 bases left in between. Germline V CDR1 and CDR2: MDHEN, SYDVKM.

This clonotype came up a few times. The chain employs TRBV6-6 and TRBJ1-4; 9 nucleotides match TRBD1. J lost 9 bases, V lost 7 bases, and 9 bases had no gene match. The CDR3 consists of 14 residues. The germline V gene encodes CDR1 MNHNY and CDR2 SVGAGI (reference sequence). Here the CDR3 reads CASNLGQGRQKLFF. The DNA for the CDR3 is TGTGCCAGCAATCTAGGACAGGGGAGGCAAAAACTGTTTTTT.

The chain carries TRBV6-1 and TRBJ1-4, with D possibly TRBD1 on 5 matching bases. Trimming cost V 6 bases and J 0 bases, with 11 bases left between them. Germline V gene sequence: CDR1 MNHNS, CDR2 SASEGT. The CDR3 runs 15 residues. The CDR3 sequence: CASSPQDATNEKLFF. DNA of the CDR3: TGTGCCAGCAGCCCACAGGATGCAACTAATGAAAAACTGTTTTTT.

In its sample, this clonotype was seen a few times. The chain carries TRBV6-2 or TRBV6-3 and TRBJ2-1; possibly TRBD2 for D (5 bases). Germline values: CDR1 MNHEY, CDR2 SVGEGT. CDR3 length equals 12 residues. The germline V and J ends were trimmed by 10 bases and 0 bases, with 7 bases remaining between them. CDR3 DNA: TGTGCCACACTAGGCTCCTACAATGAGCAGTTCTTC. Its protein is CATLGSYNEQFF.

The V call is TRBV20-1, the J call TRBJ2-7; D could derive from TRBD1 or TRBD2 (5 bases each). Germline-derived CDR1 and CDR2 are DFQATT and SNEGSKA (reference sequence). This CDR3 comprises 10 residues. Trimming cost V 5 bases and J 10 bases, with 12 bases left between them. CDR3 residues: CSARGDPQYF. CDR3 DNA sequence: TGCAGTGCTCGAGGGGACCCTCAGTACTTC.

Comment on this clonotype: Being one base from a much bigger clone, this may be a read error. The gene calls are TRBV15 and TRBJ2-1; D is perhaps TRBD1 (5 bases). The DNA end lines up better with TRBJ2-7; the J call may be wrong. Per the germline V gene, CDR1 is LNHNV and CDR2 is YYDKDF (reference sequence). This CDR3 contains 15 residues. The CDR3 loop is CATTGHSNSYNEQYF. As DNA, the CDR3 is TGTGCCACCACAGGGCATAGTAACAGTTACAATGAGCAGTACTTC.

A word on this clonotype: A read error may be the cause here, since a much bigger clone is one base away. V gene TRBV5-5 combines with J gene TRBJ1-6; D unresolved. This CDR3 region has 11 residues. Germline loops: CDR1 SGHKS, CDR2 YYEKEE (reference sequence). V was clipped by 2 bases and J by 8 bases, with 2 bases between them. CDR3: CASSLYSPLHF. The CDR3 region has the DNA TGTGCCAGCAGCTTATATTCACCCCTCCACTTT. The variable domain in full, completed from reference TRBV5-5 and TRBJ1-6, reads DAGVTQSPTHLIKTRGQQVTLRCSPISGHKSVSWYQQVLGQGPQFIFQYYEKEERGRGNFPDRFSARQFPNYSSELNVNALLLGDSALYLCASSLYSPLHFGNGTRLTVT.

About this clonotype itself: As the CDR3 is not closed by the conserved phenylalanine or tryptophan, this likely results from a read error. The rearrangement uses TRBV28 and TRBJ2-1; unclear D gene. CDR1 and CDR2 (germline): MDHEN, SYDVKM. The CDR3 covers 14 residues. Trimming cost V 6 bases and J 4 bases, with 13 bases left between them. CDR3 in DNA: TGTGCCAGCAGCCCTCCCCAGGTTTACAATGAGCAGTTCGTC. This codes for CASSPPQVYNEQFV.